Following are 8 T cell receptor beta chains from one sample sequenced in a study of CD8 T cells in ankylosing spondylitis. Each CDR3 protein gets one entry after TCRdb re-called the 5' RACE reads with MiXCR. The sample shows about 210,000 distinct CDR3 sequences, 8.2% of them seen only once. The sequenced sample was blood, either unsorted or a sorted T cell fraction (not recorded which). The receptors were sampled from a female donor with ankylosing spondylitis or in good health (not recorded which).

This clonotype was observed many times. The rearrangement joins TRBV6-2 or TRBV6-3 to TRBJ2-6; 8 nucleotides line up with TRBD1. With 4 bases clipped from V and 2 bases from J, the junction kept 7 bases outside the gene matches. This CDR3 is built from 17 residues. The germline V gene encodes CDR1 MNHEY and CDR2 SVGEGT. The CDR3 reads CASSLPGGAAGANVLTF. The CDR3 region has the DNA TGTGCCAGCAGTTTACCAGGGGGCGCCGCTGGGGCCAACGTCCTGACTTTC.

This clonotype was recorded many times. The V call is TRBV20-1, the J call TRBJ2-1, with 11 positions matching TRBD2. This CDR3 has 12 amino acids. Per the germline V gene, CDR1 is DFQATT and CDR2 is SNEGSKA (reference sequence). Germline trimming cut 3 bases from V and 16 bases from J; bases unmatched to any gene: 8. The CDR3 bases are TGCAGTGCTAGGCCTACTAGCGGGAGTCTTTTCTTC. Translation: CSARPTSGSLFF.

This clonotype was seen many times. V and J are TRBV5-1 and TRBJ1-1; D is unclear. From germline, CDR1 is SGHRS and CDR2 YFSETQ. Deletions cut 0 bases from V and 1 base from J, with 10 bases between. The CDR3 is made up of 15 amino acids. The CDR3 region is CASSLVGDWNTEAFF. CDR3 bases: TGCGCCAGCAGCTTGGTGGGCGATTGGAACACTGAAGCTTTCTTT.

In its sample, this clonotype was seen many times. The rearrangement uses TRBV7-7 and TRBJ2-5; 7 bases align to TRBD2. J was trimmed by 4 bases and V by 3 bases; bases with no gene match: 8. This CDR3 is built from 15 residues. The germline V gene encodes CDR1 SSHAT and CDR2 FNYEAQ (reference sequence). The CDR3 loop is CASSFGGGGGETQYF. The CDR3 bases are TGTGCCAGCAGCTTCGGAGGCGGGGGTGGAGAGACCCAGTACTTC.

This chain links TRBV5-6 with TRBJ2-1; 9 positions agree with TRBD1. J gave up 4 bases and V 9 bases, and 14 bases lay outside the gene matches. The CDR3 spans 16 residues. From germline, CDR1 is SGHDT and CDR2 YYEEEE. The CDR3 here is CAIGPGTGSRYNEQFF. For the CDR3, the DNA is TGTGCCATCGGCCCCGGGACAGGGTCTCGATACAATGAGCAGTTCTTC.

This clonotype was recorded many times. V usage is TRBV4-2 and J usage is TRBJ1-1; 7 bases are a match to TRBD1. There are 14 residues in the CDR3. V shed 3 bases and J 5 bases; nucleotides not matched to a gene: 6. The germline V gene encodes CDR1 LGHNA and CDR2 YNFKEQ. The CDR3 DNA sequence: TGTGCCAGCAGCCACTCACAGGGGTTGACTGAAGCTTTCTTT. Protein product: CASSHSQGLTEAFF.

There are many counts of this clonotype. V gene TRBV29-1 combines with J gene TRBJ1-2; D unresolved. Germline V CDR1 and CDR2: SQVTM, ANQGSEA. Trimming left V 7 bases short and J 4 bases short, with 13 bases between. The CDR3 covers 12 residues. The CDR3 reads CSEQVLSYGYTF. The CDR3 DNA reads as TGCAGCGAGCAGGTCCTCAGCTATGGCTACACCTTC.

This clonotype has a count of ten or more. This rearrangement joins TRBV4-2 to TRBJ2-5; 8 bases line up with TRBD1. After removal of 0 bases from V and 5 bases from J, the junction contained 11 bases not matched to a gene. CDR3 length: 17 residues. Germline CDR1 is LGHNA and CDR2 is YNFKEQ. CDR3 sequence: CASSQDHRQGIWETQYF. The CDR3 bases are TGTGCCAGCAGCCAAGATCACAGACAGGGGATATGGGAGACCCAGTACTTC.